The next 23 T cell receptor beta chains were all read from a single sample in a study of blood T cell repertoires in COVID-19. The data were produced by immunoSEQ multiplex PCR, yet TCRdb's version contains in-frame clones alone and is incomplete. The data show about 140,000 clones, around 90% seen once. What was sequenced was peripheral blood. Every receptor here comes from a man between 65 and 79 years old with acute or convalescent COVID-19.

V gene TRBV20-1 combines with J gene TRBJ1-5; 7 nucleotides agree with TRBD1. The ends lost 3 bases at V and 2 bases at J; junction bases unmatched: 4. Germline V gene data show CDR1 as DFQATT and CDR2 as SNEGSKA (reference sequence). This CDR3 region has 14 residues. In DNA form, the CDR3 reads TGCAGTGCTAGTAACAGGGGTGGCAATCAGCCCCAGCATTTT. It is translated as CSASNRGGNQPQHF.

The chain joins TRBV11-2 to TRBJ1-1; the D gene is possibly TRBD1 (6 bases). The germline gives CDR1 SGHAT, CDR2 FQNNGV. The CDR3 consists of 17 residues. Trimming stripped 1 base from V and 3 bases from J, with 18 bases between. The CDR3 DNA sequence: TGTGCCAGCAGCTTAGGGACAGCTTTTATGACGGACACTGAAGCTTTCTTT. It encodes CASSLGTAFMTDTEAFF.

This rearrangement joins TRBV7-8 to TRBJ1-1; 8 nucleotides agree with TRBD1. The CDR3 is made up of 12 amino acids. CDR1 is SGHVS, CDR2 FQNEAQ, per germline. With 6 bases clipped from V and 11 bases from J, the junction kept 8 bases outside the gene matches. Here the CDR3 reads CASRIDRGSAFF. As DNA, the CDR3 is TGTGCCAGCAGAATCGACAGGGGATCGGCTTTCTTT.

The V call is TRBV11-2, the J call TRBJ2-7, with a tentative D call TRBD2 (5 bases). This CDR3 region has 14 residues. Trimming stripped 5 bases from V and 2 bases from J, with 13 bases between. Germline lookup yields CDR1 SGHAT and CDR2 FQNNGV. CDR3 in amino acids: CASSHRDVTYEQYF. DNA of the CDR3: TGTGCCAGCAGCCACCGGGATGTAACCTACGAGCAGTACTTC. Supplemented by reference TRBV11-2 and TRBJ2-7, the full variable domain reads EAGVAQSPRYKIIEKRQSVAFWCNPISGHATLYWYQQILGQGPKLLIQFQNNGVVDDSQLPKDRFSAERLKGVDSTLKIQPAKLEDSAVYLCASSHRDVTYEQYFGPGTRLTVT.

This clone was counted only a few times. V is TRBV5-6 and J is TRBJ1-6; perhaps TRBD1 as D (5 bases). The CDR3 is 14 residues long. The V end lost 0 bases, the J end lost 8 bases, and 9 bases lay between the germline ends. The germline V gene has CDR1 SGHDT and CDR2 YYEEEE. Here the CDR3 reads CASSLGTLHSPLHF. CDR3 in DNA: TGTGCCAGCAGCTTGGGGACACTCCATTCACCCCTCCACTTT.

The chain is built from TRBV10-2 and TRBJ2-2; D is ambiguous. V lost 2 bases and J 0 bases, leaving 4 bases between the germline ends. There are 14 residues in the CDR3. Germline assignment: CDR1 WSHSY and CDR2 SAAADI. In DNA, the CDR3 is TGCGCCAGCAGTGAGCGGTCGAACACCGGGGAGCTGTTTTTT. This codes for CASSERSNTGELFF.

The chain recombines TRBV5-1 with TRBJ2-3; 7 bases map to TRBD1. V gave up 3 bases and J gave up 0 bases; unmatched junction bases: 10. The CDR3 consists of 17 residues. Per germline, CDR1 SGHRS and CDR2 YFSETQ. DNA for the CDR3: TGCGCCAGCAGCTGGGGACAGATTGGAACCAGCACAGATACGCAGTATTTT. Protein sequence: CASSWGQIGTSTDTQYF. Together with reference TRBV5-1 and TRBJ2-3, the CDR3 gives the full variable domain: KAGVTQTPRYLIKTRGQQVTLSCSPISGHRSVSWYQQTPGQGLQFLFEYFSETQRNKGNFPGRFSGRQFSNSRSEMNVSTLELGDSALYLCASSWGQIGTSTDTQYFGPGTRLTVL.

The CDR3 DNA reads as TGTGCCAGTAAAGTCTCGGCCAGGATGACGAACACTGAAGCTTTCTTT. Translated: CASKVSARMTNTEAFF. The chain uses TRBV19 and TRBJ1-1, with D unresolved. V shed 7 bases and J shed 1 base, with 19 bases lying between them. Germline V gives CDR1 LNHDA, CDR2 SQIVND (reference sequence). The CDR3 is made up of 16 amino acids.

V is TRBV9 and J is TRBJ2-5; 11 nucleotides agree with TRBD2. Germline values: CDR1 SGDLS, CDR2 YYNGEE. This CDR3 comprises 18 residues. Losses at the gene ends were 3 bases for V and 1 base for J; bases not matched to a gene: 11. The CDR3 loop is CASSGDTGTSGGQETQYF. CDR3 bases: TGTGCCAGCAGCGGGGATACAGGGACTAGCGGAGGCCAAGAGACCCAGTACTTC.

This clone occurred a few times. The CDR3: CASSSTIGMGGYTF. In nucleotides, the CDR3 is TGCGCCAGCAGCTCGACTATCGGGATGGGTGGCTACACCTTC. This chain links TRBV5-1 with TRBJ1-2, with D hard to call. Looked up from germline, CDR1 is SGHRS and CDR2 is YFSETQ. The CDR3 has 14 amino acids. Trimming took 3 bases from V and 7 from J, leaving 16 bases between them.

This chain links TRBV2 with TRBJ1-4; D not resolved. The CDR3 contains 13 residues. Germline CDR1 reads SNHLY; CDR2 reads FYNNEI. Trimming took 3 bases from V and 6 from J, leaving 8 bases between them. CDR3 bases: TGTGCCAGCAGTGACCCCCCTCATGAAAAACTGTTTTTT. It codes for CASSDPPHEKLFF.

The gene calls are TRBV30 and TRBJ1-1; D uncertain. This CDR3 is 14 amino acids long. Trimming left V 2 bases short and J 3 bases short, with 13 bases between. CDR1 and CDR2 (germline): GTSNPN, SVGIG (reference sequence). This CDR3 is CAWSLTGGDTEAFF. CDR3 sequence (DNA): TGTGCCTGGAGTTTGACTGGCGGGGACACTGAAGCTTTCTTT.

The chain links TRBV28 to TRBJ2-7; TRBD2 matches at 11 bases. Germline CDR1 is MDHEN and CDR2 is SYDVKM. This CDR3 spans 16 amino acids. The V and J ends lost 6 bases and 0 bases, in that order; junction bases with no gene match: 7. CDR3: CASRYGTSGSSYEQYF. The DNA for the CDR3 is TGTGCCAGCAGGTACGGAACTAGCGGGAGCTCCTACGAGCAGTACTTC. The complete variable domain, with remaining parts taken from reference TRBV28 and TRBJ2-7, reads DVKVTQSSRYLVKRTGEKVFLECVQDMDHENMFWYRQDPGLGLRLIYFSYDVKMKEKGDIPEGYSVSREKKERFSLILESASTNQTSMYLCASRYGTSGSSYEQYFGPGTRLTVT.

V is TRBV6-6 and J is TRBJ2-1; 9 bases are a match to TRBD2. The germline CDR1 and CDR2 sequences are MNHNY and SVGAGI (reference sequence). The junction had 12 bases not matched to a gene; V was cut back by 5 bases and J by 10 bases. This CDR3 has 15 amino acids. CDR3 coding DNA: TGTGCCAGCAGTGGGCTGGGCGGGGGGGATTCAGAGCAGTTCTTC. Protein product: CASSGLGGGDSEQFF.

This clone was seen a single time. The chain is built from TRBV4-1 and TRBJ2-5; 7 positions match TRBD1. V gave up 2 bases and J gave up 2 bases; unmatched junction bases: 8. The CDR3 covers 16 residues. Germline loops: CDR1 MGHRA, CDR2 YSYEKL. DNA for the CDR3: TGCGCCAGCAGCCAAACCCGGGACAGAAGACAAGAGACCCAGTACTTC. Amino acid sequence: CASSQTRDRRQETQYF.

CDR3 nucleotide sequence: TGCGCCAGCAGCCACAGGGCGGGAGAAGGGTACCAAGAGACCCAGTACTTC. Amino acids: CASSHRAGEGYQETQYF. J is TRBJ2-5 and V is TRBV4-1; TRBD2 matches at 7 bases. V shed 3 bases, J shed 0 bases, and the junction held 10 bases outside the gene matches. Germline V CDR1 and CDR2: MGHRA, YSYEKL. This CDR3 comprises 17 residues.

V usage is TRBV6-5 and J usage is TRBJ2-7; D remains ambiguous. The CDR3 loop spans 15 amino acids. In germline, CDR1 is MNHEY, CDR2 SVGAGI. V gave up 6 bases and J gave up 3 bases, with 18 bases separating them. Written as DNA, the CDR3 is TGTGCCAGCAGCTTGCTAACCCTGAGTTACTACGAGCAGTACTTC. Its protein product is CASSLLTLSYYEQYF.

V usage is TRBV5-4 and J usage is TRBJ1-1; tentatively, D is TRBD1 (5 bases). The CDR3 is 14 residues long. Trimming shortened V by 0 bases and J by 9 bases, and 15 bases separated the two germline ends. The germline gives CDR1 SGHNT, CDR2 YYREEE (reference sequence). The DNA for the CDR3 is TGTGCCAGCAGCTTGGGGGTGGAGGGGCAGCAAGCTTTCTTT. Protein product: CASSLGVEGQQAFF.

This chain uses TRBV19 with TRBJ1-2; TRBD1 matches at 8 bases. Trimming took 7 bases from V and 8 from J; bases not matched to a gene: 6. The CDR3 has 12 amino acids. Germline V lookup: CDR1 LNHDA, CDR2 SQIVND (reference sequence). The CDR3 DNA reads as TGTGCCAGTACCCAGACAGGGGACGGCTACACCTTC. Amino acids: CASTQTGDGYTF. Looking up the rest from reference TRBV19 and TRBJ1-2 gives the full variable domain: DGGITQSPKYLFRKEGQNVTLSCEQNLNHDAMYWYRQDPGQGLRLIYYSQIVNDFQKGDIAEGYSVSREKKESFPLTVTSAQKNPTAFYLCASTQTGDGYTFGSGTRLTVV.

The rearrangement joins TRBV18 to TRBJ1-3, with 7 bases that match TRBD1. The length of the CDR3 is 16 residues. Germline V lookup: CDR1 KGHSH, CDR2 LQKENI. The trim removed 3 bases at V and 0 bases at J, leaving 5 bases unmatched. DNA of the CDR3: TGTGCCAGCTCACCTCCGGGACAGAGCTCTGGAAACACCATATATTTT. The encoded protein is CASSPPGQSSGNTIYF.

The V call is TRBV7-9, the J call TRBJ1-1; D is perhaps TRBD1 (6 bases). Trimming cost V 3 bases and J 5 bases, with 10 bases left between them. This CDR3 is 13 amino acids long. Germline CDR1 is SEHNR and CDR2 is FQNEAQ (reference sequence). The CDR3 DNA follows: TGTGCCAGCAGCTTGGGGGGGCTGACTGAAGCTTTCTTT. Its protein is CASSLGGLTEAFF.

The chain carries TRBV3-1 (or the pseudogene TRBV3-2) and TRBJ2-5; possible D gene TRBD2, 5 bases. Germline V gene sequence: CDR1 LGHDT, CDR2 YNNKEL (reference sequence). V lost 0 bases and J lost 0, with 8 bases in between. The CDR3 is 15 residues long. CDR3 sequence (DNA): TGTGCCAGCAGCCAAGATACGGGGAACCAAGAGACCCAGTACTTC. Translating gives CASSQDTGNQETQYF.

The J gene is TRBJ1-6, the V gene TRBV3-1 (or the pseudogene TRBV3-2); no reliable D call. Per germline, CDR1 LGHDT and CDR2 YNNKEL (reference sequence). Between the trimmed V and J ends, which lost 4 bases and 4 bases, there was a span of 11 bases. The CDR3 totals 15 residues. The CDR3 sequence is CASSPGGFYNSPLHF. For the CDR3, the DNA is TGTGCCAGCAGCCCCGGCGGGTTTTATAATTCACCCCTCCACTTT.